This is a list of T cell receptor beta chains from one sample in a study of T cell repertoires in cytomegalovirus infection. TCRdb fed the reads into MiXCR, producing one record per CDR3 protein. Of over 90,000 distinct CDR3 sequences in the sample, approximately 17% are singletons; the top ten hold less than 10%. The sequenced sample was PBMCs. These receptors all come from a human donor in good health (CMV status not recorded). Some clones in this sample may be carry-over from other donors' samples. Each CDR3 is given with its conserved first and last residue. The D gene is left open where the match is weak. Size tells how often a clone was seen (once, few, many) or the class of an expanded clone, and some rows leave it out.

TRBJ2-3	.	many	TRBV7-2	TGTGCCAGCAGCTCCCTAGGGCCAGATACGCAGTATTTT	CASSSLGPDTQYF
TRBJ2-7	.	few	TRBV19	TGTGCCAGTACCGGCGGCCGGGGGTCCTACGAGCAGTACTTC	CASTGGRGSYEQYF
TRBJ2-2	.	many	TRBV7-8	TGTGCCAGCAGCCTCCCGGGACTCCCGCCCGGGGAGCTGTTTTTT	CASSLPGLPPGELFF
TRBJ1-4	.	few	TRBV7-2	TGTGCCAGCAGCCCGGTTCAGGGGAATGAAAAACTGTTTTTT	CASSPVQGNEKLFF
TRBJ2-5	TRBD2	many	TRBV7-2	TGTGCCAGCAGCTCCTCTCGCAGCGGGGGGGCAGAGACCCAGTACTTC	CASSSSRSGGAETQYF
TRBJ2-7	.	few	TRBV7-3	TGTGCCAGCAGCTTAGGGCCAGCCTCCACCTACGAGCAGTACTTC	CASSLGPASTYEQYF
TRBJ1-5	.	many	TRBV11-2	TGTGCCAGCAGCTTAGATAGGGGAGGAAATCAGCCCCAGCATTTT	CASSLDRGGNQPQHF
TRBJ2-5	TRBD1	many	TRBV14	TGTGCCAGCAGCCAAGATAACAGGGGGATTGAGACCCAGTACTTC	CASSQDNRGIETQYF
TRBJ2-7	TRBD2	many	TRBV7-2	TGTGCCAGCAGCTTAGGGAGCGGGGGGGCGCAATACGAGCAGTACTTC	CASSLGSGGAQYEQYF
TRBJ2-2	TRBD1	few	TRBV2	TGTGCCACCGCACCAGCCGGGACAGCAAACACCGGGGAGCTGTTTTTT	CATAPAGTANTGELFF
TRBJ2-7	.	.	TRBV12-3/TRBV12-4	TGTGCCAGCAGGACATCTGCGGGGGCCGACTACGAGCAGTACTTC	CASRTSAGADYEQYF